The 16 T cell receptor beta chains reported below all come from one sample, sequenced in a study of T cell repertoires in cytomegalovirus infection. TCRdb reprocessed the reads via MiXCR and lists one record per CDR3 protein. The data hold around 300,000 distinct CDR3 sequences, with approximately 22% observed a single time. For these receptors, no antigen is known. The source material was cultured PBMCs, sampled from culture after CMV antigen stimulation. Every receptor here comes from a human donor in good health (CMV status not recorded). Some clones in this sample may be carry-over from other donors' samples.

The CDR3 reads CASSEAHTYNQPQHF. DNA for the CDR3: TGTGCCAGCAGTGAAGCCCACACCTACAATCAGCCCCAGCATTTT. This chain links TRBV6-1 with TRBJ1-5; D call uncertain. Germline CDR1 MNHNS, CDR2 SASEGT. CDR3 length: 15 amino acids. The V end was cut by 0 bases, the J end by 3 bases, with 9 bases between.

V and J are TRBV7-9 and TRBJ2-7; 7 nucleotides agree with TRBD2. V gave up 5 bases and J gave up 0 bases; unmatched junction bases: 10. The length of the CDR3 is 16 residues. Looked up from germline, CDR1 is SEHNR and CDR2 is FQNEAQ (reference sequence). As DNA, the CDR3 is TGTGCCAGCAGCGCCGGGGCGGGAGTGGGCTCCTACGAGCAGTACTTC. It yields the protein CASSAGAGVGSYEQYF.

This rearrangement joins TRBV4-1 to TRBJ1-2; D remains ambiguous. The CDR3 is made up of 17 amino acids. The V and J ends lost 3 bases and 4 bases respectively, with 21 bases between them. The germline CDR1 and CDR2 sequences are MGHRA and YSYEKL. The CDR3 DNA reads as TGCGCCAGCAGCCATCCCCGAACCGGGCCCTGGGGCTATGGCTACACCTTC. Protein product: CASSHPRTGPWGYGYTF.

The V and J genes are TRBV4-3 and TRBJ2-3, with 14 bases identical to TRBD2. After removal of 0 bases from V and 5 bases from J, the junction contained 7 bases not matched to a gene. CDR1 is LGHNA, CDR2 YSLEER, per germline. This CDR3 is built from 18 residues. CDR3 protein: CASSQDGLAGGLVDTQYF. CDR3 DNA: TGCGCCAGCAGCCAAGATGGACTAGCGGGAGGTTTGGTAGATACGCAGTATTTT.

As concerns this clonotype: One junction end does not reproduce the germline sequence, and a read error may be involved. The V and J genes are TRBV5-3 and TRBJ2-3; D is possibly TRBD1 (6 bases). TRBV5-3 is labeled an ORF, and its function is uncertain. The CDR3 length is 12 residues. The CDR3 bases are TGTGCCAGCAGCTTAAAAGGGGGTACGCAGTATTTT. This translates into CASSLKGGTQYF.

This clonotype occurred a few times. The gene calls are TRBV4-3 and TRBJ2-3, with 12 bases matching TRBD2. There are 17 residues in the CDR3. CDR1 is LGHNA, CDR2 YSLEER, per germline. V was pared by 4 bases and J by 1 base, with 6 bases of the junction left unmatched. The CDR3 region has the DNA TGCGCCAGCAGCCCCACTCTAGCGGGAGGGGGCACAGATACGCAGTATTTT. As protein: CASSPTLAGGGTDTQYF.

The chain has TRBV7-2 and TRBJ1-3; possible D gene TRBD1, 6 bases. With 1 base removed from V and 4 bases from J, the gap between germline ends came to 17 bases. The CDR3 length is 17 residues. CDR1 is SGHTA and CDR2 is FQGNSA in the germline V gene. The CDR3 bases are TGTGCCAGCAGCTTAGACCCTTGGAGGGGGACCGGAAACACCATATATTTT. Encoded protein: CASSLDPWRGTGNTIYF.

The chain's CDR3 is CASGTGYYGYTF. As DNA, the CDR3 is TGTGCCAGCGGTACGGGATACTATGGCTACACCTTC. J is TRBJ1-2 and V is TRBV28; D remains ambiguous. The CDR3 is 12 residues long. V was pared by 8 bases and J by 3 bases, with 10 bases between. Per germline, CDR1 MDHEN and CDR2 SYDVKM.

This clonotype was counted between two and nine times. V gene TRBV11-2 combines with J gene TRBJ2-7; D tentatively fits TRBD1 or TRBD2 (6 bases each). CDR1 is SGHAT, CDR2 FQNNGV, per germline. Trimming removed 0 bases at V and 6 bases at J, with 9 bases between. The CDR3 totals 13 residues. For the CDR3, the DNA is TGTGCCAGCAGCTTAGATGGGGGGCGCGAGCAGTACGTC. Translating it yields CASSLDGGREQYV.

This clonotype was seen a few times. V is TRBV6-8 and J is TRBJ2-7, with D perhaps TRBD1 or TRBD2 (5 bases each). V was pared by 0 bases and J by 0 bases, with 21 bases between. The germline V gene has CDR1 MNHGY and CDR2 SAAAGT. This CDR3 is 19 amino acids long. CDR3 sequence reads: CASSYSCSSPLGDSYEQYV. Here the CDR3 DNA reads TGTGCCAGCAGTTACTCGTGTAGTTCCCCCCTGGGGGACTCCTACGAGCAGTACGTC.

At least ten counts were recorded for this clonotype. The chain couples TRBV7-2 to TRBJ2-1; D perhaps matches TRBD2 (6 bases). The CDR3 is 13 amino acids. Trimming left V 5 bases short and J 6 bases short, with 11 bases between. The V gene's germline CDR1 is SGHTA and CDR2 FQGNSA. The CDR3 nucleotides are TGTGCCAGCAGCGGAGGGTTGGGCAATGAGCAGTTCTTC. Translated: CASSGGLGNEQFF. The full variable domain, rest sourced from reference TRBV7-2 and TRBJ2-1, is GAGVSQSPSNKVTEKGKDVELRCDPISGHTALYWYRQSLGQGLEFLIYFQGNSAPDKSGLPSDRFSAERTGGSVSTLTIQRTQQEDSAVYLCASSGGLGNEQFFGPGTRLTVL.

This chain uses TRBV27 with TRBJ2-1; 13 bases align to TRBD2. The V gene end was trimmed by 7 bases and the J gene end by 7 bases; junction bases not matched to a gene: 7. Germline loops: CDR1 MNHEY, CDR2 SMNVEV (reference sequence). This CDR3 is built from 15 residues. CDR3 sequence: CASTPTSGRKNEQFF. The CDR3 DNA reads as TGTGCCAGCACTCCGACTAGCGGGAGGAAAAATGAGCAGTTCTTC.

The chain links TRBV7-2 to TRBJ1-1, with D maybe TRBD1 (6 bases). The CDR3 totals 15 residues. V lost 0 bases, J lost 6 bases, and 14 bases lay in between. CDR1 and CDR2 from the germline V gene are SGHTA and FQGNSA. The CDR3 region is CASSLALGALSEAFF. The DNA for the CDR3 is TGTGCCAGCAGCTTAGCACTGGGGGCCCTCTCTGAAGCTTTCTTT. The full variable domain, with the rest looked up from reference TRBV7-2 and TRBJ1-1, is GAGVSQSPSNKVTEKGKDVELRCDPISGHTALYWYRQSLGQGLEFLIYFQGNSAPDKSGLPSDRFSAERTGGSVSTLTIQRTQQEDSAVYLCASSLALGALSEAFFGQGTRLTVV.

The gene calls are TRBV12-5 and TRBJ1-4; D may be TRBD1 (6 bases). Trimming pared 2 bases from V and 0 bases from J, leaving 10 bases between. Looked up from germline, CDR1 is LGHNT and CDR2 is FRNRAP. This CDR3 has 16 residues. The CDR3 protein is CASGLRRTATNEKLFF. For the CDR3, the DNA is TGTGCTAGTGGTTTGCGAAGGACAGCAACTAATGAAAAACTGTTTTTT.

This clonotype was recorded many times. This chain links TRBV28 with TRBJ2-7, with TRBD2 matching over 9 bases. The CDR3 has 13 amino acids. CDR1 is MDHEN and CDR2 is SYDVKM in the germline V gene. The J segment lost 2 bases and the V segment lost 9 bases, leaving 5 bases of the junction unmatched. CDR3 sequence (DNA): TGTGCCAGTACTAGCGGGCGAACCTACGAGCAGTACTTC. Encoded protein: CASTSGRTYEQYF.

This clonotype was detected ten times or more. This chain uses TRBV7-2 with TRBJ2-1; 16 bases line up with TRBD2. The J segment lost 7 bases and the V segment lost 4 bases, leaving 10 bases of the junction unmatched. This CDR3 contains 18 residues. The germline V gene has CDR1 SGHTA and CDR2 FQGNSA. The DNA of the CDR3 is TGTGCCAGCAGCTCTGGGGGGACTAGCGGGAGGGTGGGTAATGAGCAGTTCTTC. As protein: CASSSGGTSGRVGNEQFF.